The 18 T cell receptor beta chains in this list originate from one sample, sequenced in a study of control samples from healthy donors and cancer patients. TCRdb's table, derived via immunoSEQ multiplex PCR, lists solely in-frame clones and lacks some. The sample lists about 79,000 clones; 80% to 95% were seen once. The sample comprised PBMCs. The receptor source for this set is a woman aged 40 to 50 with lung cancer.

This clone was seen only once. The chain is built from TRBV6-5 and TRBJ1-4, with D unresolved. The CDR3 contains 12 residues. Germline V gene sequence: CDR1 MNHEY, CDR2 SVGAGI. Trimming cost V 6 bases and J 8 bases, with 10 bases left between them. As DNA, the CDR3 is TGTGCCAGCAGCACGGGGAGGGAAAAACTGTTTTTT. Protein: CASSTGREKLFF.

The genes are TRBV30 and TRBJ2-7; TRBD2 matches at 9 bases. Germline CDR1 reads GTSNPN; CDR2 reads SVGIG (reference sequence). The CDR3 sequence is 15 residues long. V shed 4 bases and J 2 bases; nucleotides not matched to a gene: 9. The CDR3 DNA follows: TGTGCCTGGACCCATCCCGGGACTAGCCCCTACGAGCAGTACTTC. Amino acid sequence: CAWTHPGTSPYEQYF.

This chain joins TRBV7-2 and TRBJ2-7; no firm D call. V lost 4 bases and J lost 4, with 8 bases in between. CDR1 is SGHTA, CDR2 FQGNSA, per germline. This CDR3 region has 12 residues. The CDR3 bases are TGTGCCAGCAGCTCGATTAGATACGAGCAGTACTTC. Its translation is CASSSIRYEQYF.

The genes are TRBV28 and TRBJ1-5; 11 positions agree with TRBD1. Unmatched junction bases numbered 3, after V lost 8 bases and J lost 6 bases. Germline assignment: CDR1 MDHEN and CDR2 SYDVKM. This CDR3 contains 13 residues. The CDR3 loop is CASGQGAVQPQHF. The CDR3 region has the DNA TGTGCCAGCGGACAGGGGGCGGTTCAGCCCCAGCATTTT.

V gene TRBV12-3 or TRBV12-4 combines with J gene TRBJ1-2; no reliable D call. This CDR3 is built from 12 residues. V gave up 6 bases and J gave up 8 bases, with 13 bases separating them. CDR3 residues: CASRPLPGGYTF. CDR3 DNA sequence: TGTGCCAGCAGGCCCCTCCCAGGCGGCTACACCTTC.

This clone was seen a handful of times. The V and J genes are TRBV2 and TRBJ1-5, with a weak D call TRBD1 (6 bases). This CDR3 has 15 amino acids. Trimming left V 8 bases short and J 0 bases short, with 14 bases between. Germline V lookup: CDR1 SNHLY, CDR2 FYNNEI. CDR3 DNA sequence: TGTGCCAGCGAAGGGACACCCTATAGCAATCAGCCCCAGCATTTT. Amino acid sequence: CASEGTPYSNQPQHF.

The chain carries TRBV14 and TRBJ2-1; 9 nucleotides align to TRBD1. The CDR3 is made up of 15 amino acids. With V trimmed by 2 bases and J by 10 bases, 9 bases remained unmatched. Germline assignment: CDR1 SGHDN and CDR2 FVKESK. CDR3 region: CASSQPGQGRGEQFF. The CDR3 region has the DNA TGTGCCAGCAGCCAACCGGGACAGGGTCGTGGGGAGCAGTTCTTC. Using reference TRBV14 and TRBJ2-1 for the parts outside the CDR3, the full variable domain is EAGVTQFPSHSVIEKGQTVTLRCDPISGHDNLYWYRRVMGKEIKFLLHFVKESKQDESGMPNNRFLAERTGGTYSTLKVQPAELEDSGVYFCASSQPGQGRGEQFFGPGTRLTVL.

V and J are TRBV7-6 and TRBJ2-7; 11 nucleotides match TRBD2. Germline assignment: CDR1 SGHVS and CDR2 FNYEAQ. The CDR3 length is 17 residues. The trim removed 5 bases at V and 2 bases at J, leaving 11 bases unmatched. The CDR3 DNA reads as TGTGCCAGCAGCCCCGCAATAGCGGGGGGGAACACCTACGAGCAGTACTTC. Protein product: CASSPAIAGGNTYEQYF.

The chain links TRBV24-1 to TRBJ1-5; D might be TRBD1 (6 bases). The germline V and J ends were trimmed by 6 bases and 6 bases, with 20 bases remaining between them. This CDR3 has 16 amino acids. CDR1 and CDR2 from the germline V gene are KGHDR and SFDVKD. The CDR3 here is CATSPRRAGEGQPQHF. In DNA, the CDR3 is TGTGCCACCAGTCCCCGTCGTGCAGGGGAAGGTCAGCCCCAGCATTTT.

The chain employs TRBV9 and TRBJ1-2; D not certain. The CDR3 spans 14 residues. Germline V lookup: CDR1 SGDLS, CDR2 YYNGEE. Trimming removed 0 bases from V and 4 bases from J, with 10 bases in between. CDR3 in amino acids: CASSVGEGGYGYTF. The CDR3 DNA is TGTGCCAGCAGCGTAGGCGAGGGTGGCTATGGCTACACCTTC.

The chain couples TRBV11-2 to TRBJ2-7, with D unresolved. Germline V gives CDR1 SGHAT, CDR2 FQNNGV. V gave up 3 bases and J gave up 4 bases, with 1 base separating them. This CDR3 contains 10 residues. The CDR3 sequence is CASSLYEQYF. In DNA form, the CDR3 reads TGTGCCAGCAGCTTGTACGAGCAGTACTTC.

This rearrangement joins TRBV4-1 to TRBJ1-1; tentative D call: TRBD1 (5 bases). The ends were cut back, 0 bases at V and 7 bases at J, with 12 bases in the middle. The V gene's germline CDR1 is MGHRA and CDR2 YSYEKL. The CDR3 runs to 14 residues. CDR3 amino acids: CASSQDGKGSEAFF. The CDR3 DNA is TGCGCCAGCAGCCAAGATGGAAAGGGGAGTGAAGCTTTCTTT.

The CDR3: CASSGNSQETQYF. CDR3 coding DNA: TGTGCCAGCAGTGGTAACAGCCAAGAGACCCAGTACTTC. The V and J genes are TRBV2 and TRBJ2-5, with D uncertain. This CDR3 is 13 amino acids long. Germline CDR1 and CDR2: SNHLY and FYNNEI. Trimming stripped 4 bases from V and 1 base from J, with 7 bases between.

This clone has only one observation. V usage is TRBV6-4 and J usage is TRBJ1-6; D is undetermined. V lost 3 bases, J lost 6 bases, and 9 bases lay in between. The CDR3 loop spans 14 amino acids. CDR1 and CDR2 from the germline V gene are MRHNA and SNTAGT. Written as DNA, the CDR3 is TGTGCCAGCAGTGAGACGGGTTTTAATTCACCCCTCCACTTT. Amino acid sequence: CASSETGFNSPLHF.

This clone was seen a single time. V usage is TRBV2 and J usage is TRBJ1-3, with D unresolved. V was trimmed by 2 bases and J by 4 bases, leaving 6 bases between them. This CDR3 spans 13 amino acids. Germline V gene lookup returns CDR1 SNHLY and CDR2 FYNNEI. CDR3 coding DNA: TGTGCCAGCAGTGAATTAGCAGGAAACACCATATATTTT. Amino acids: CASSELAGNTIYF. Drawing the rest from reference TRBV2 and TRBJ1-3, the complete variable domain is EPEVTQTPSHQVTQMGQEVILRCVPISNHLYFYWYRQILGQKVEFLVSFYNNEISEKSEIFDDQFSVERPDGSNFTLKIRSTKLEDSAMYFCASSELAGNTIYFGEGSWLTVV.

CDR3 protein: CASSLVAPSNYGYTF. In DNA form, the CDR3 reads TGTGCCAGCAGCTTGGTTGCGCCGTCCAACTATGGCTACACCTTC. The rearrangement links TRBV5-4 to TRBJ1-2; D is ambiguous. In germline, CDR1 is SGHNT, CDR2 YYREEE (reference sequence). V was clipped by 0 bases and J by 2 bases, with 11 bases between them. This CDR3 has 15 residues.

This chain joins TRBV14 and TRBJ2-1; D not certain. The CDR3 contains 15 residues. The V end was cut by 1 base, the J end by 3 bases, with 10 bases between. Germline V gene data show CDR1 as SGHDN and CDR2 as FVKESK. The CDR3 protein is CASSQGAGFYNEQFF. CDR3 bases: TGTGCCAGCAGCCAAGGGGCAGGTTTCTACAATGAGCAGTTCTTC. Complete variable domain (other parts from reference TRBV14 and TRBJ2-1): EAGVTQFPSHSVIEKGQTVTLRCDPISGHDNLYWYRRVMGKEIKFLLHFVKESKQDESGMPNNRFLAERTGGTYSTLKVQPAELEDSGVYFCASSQGAGFYNEQFFGPGTRLTVL.

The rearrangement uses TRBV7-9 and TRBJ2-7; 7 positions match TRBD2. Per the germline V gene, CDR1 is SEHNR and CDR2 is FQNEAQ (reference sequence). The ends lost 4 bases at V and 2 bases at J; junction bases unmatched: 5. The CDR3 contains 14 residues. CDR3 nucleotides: TGTGCCAGCAGCTCCCTGGGGGGGACCTACGAGCAGTACTTC. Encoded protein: CASSSLGGTYEQYF.